This T cell receptor (beta chain) was obtained from a study of cytomegalovirus exposure and HLA in healthy donors. Whole-study findings and limits: Data from an earlier analysis indicated that most TCR beta V segments were productive either about 90% or about 30% of the time. Reported results showed that the classifier diagnosed cytomegalovirus status with high specificity and sensitivity. The study reported that TCR beta sequences accurately predicted HLA-A and HLA-B alleles in most subjects.

The CDR3 length is 12 residues. From germline, CDR1 is ENHRY and CDR2 SYGVKD. The ends lost 5 bases at V and 7 bases at J; junction bases unmatched: 3. Primers included in the PCR were 60 Vbeta and 13 Jbeta primers. Produced via immunoSEQ multiplex PCR; TCRdb's table is partial and in-frame only. The sample lists some 130,000 clones, over 75% occurring once. A note on this clone: The antigen is unknown.

The genes are TRBV10-3 and TRBJ1-2; 8 bases fit TRBD1. Sequencing was performed on PBMCs. The sequence was obtained from a man in his thirties or forties in good health. This chain's CDR3 is CAISSTGGGYTF. CDR3 DNA sequence: TGTGCCATCAGTTCTACAGGGGGTGGCTACACCTTC.